The clone carrying this T cell receptor (beta chain) was picked up one time. The data were obtained in a study of T cell responses to AZD1222 COVID-19 vaccine. Assay: immunoSEQ multiplex PCR; the TCRdb copy retains only in-frame clones and omits some. Here the sample spans 90,000 to 120,000 clones, over 80% being singletons. This CDR3 has 14 amino acids. Trimming left V 3 bases short and J 2 bases short, with 7 bases between. Germline loops: CDR1 LNHDA, CDR2 SQIVND (reference sequence). This sequence originates from an adult who received the AZD1222 COVID-19 vaccine. This chain uses TRBV19 with TRBJ2-2; D remains unclear. This sample comprised peripheral blood, obtained 28 days after the second AZD1222 dose. This chain's CDR3 is CASSIGSNTGELFF. The CDR3 bases are TGTGCCAGTAGTATCGGCAGCAACACCGGGGAGCTGTTTTTT.